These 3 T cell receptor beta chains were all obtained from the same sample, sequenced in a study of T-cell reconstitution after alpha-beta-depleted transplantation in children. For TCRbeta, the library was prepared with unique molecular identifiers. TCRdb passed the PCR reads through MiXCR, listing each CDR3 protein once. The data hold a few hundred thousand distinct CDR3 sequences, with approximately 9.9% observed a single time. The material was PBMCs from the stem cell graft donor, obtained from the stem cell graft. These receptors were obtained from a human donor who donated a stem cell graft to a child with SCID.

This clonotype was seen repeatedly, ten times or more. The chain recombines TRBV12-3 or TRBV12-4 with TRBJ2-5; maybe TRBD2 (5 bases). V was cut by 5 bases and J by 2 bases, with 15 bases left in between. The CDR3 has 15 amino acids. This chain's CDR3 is CASSPVLRVQETQYF. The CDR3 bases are TGTGCCAGCAGTCCCGTGTTGAGGGTACAAGAGACCCAGTACTTC.

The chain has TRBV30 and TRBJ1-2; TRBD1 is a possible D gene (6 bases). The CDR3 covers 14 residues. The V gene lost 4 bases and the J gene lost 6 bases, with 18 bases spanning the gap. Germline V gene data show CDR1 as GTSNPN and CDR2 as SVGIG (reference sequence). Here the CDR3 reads CAWTVPHWTDGYTF. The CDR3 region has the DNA TGTGCCTGGACCGTTCCCCATTGGACAGATGGCTACACCTTC.

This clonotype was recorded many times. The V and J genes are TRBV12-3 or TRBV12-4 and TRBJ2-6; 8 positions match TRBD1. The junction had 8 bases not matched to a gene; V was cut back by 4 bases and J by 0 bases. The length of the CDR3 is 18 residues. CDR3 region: CASSSLRDRYSGANVLTF. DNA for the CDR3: TGTGCCAGCAGTTCGTTACGGGACAGGTACTCTGGGGCCAACGTCCTGACTTTC.